This T cell receptor (beta chain) was found in a study of cytomegalovirus exposure and HLA in healthy donors (dated by TCRdb to between 2016 and 2019). In terms of the full investigation: In an earlier analysis of 587 of the donors, 276 Gb of sequence data and approximately 100 million unique TCR beta sequences from approximately 180 million T cells were reported. Around 330 gigabases of sequencing data and approximately 91 million unique TCR sequences made up an early release that covered 500 to 650 HLA-typed donors. Among the approximately 420 genotyped donors, under 90% belonged to the genetic ancestry cluster associated with self-reported Caucasian donors. The aim of the study was to test whether cataloging public T cell receptors could identify signatures of past pathogen exposure. Using immunosequencing, the study profiled T cell repertoires from approximately 700 subjects and related those repertoires to cytomegalovirus serostatus. In addition to the first cohort of about 650 subjects, a separate validation cohort of 120 different subjects was used. To predict cytomegalovirus infection status, the study brought together high-throughput TCR immunosequencing, statistical association of individual TCRs with disease status, and machine learning. A later analysis re-analyzed previously published TCR beta repertoires from 600 to 850 donors and added high-resolution HLA genotyping to study TCR occurrence patterns. The later analysis used no new phenotypic data to find candidate immune exposures, relying instead on TCR beta sequences and their occurrence across donors. An earlier analysis of 450 to 750 of the donors used high-throughput TCR beta sequencing to judge whether each TCR beta V gene segment behaved as functional or pseudogenic. Donor age, sex, ethnicity and CMV serostatus were collected together with the repertoire data. A later genetic analysis used genome-wide SNP genotypes for 398 of the 666 donors, treating that subset as a discovery cohort. All discovery cohort repertoires had been generated using a single sequencing platform. HLA typing included class I and class II loci at four-digit resolution. Typing coverage varied by locus: about 620-630 donors for A, B, C, DRB1 and DQB1; about 520 for DQA1; about 590 for DPA1; roughly 450 for DPB1. Because of strong linkage in the cohort, roughly five DR-DQ haplotypes were treated as single units for association and clustering. Among a few hundred genotyped donors of the cohort, an average of about 240,000 unique TCR beta nucleotide sequences were sequenced per donor, about a sixth of them non-productive. General conclusions and limits of the study: A total of roughly 160 TCR beta chains were listed by the study as associated with cytomegalovirus. The sequencing pipeline was judged likely to have produced a cluster of highly shared sequence variants as a technical artifact. The 87-base-pair reads could not distinguish some IMGT-functional V segments, including TRBV6-2 and TRBV6-3, so those segments were excluded. In a later analysis, TCR association rates were found to vary across HLA loci, with the most associated TCRs seen for DRB1 alleles and the fewest for HLA-C alleles. In a later genetic analysis, a missense DCLRE1C variant was associated with V-gene and J-gene trimming of TCR beta chains, and the association was replicated in an independent cohort. While some public TCRs were present in many individuals, most TCR sequences turned up only very rarely across donors. In both the original and validation cohorts, the classifier was reported to diagnose cytomegalovirus status with high specificity and sensitivity. According to a later genetic analysis, donors in an Asian-associated ancestry cluster had fewer N-insertions in productive TCRs than the approximately 630-donor mean. Most CMV-associated TCR beta chains appeared to be HLA-restricted in a later analysis, and the HLA associations seemed to be driven largely by CMV exposure. A later analysis found that HLA-associated TCR beta chains were more clonally expanded and had lower generation probabilities than equally common non-associated chains. Roughly uniform sequencing depth across donors was assumed in presence/absence analyses, although this assumption may not hold. Because counts were too low, 15 to 20 rarely observed V segments, including chromosome 9 orphons, were left out of the earlier analysis of 500 to 750 of the donors. Because some donors lacked HLA typing at each locus, the association tests relied only on the typed subset. According to a later analysis, parvovirus B19, influenza, CMV and Epstein-Barr virus appeared linked to several top co-occurrence clusters. According to the authors, the approach could potentially be generalized to other disease states and immunological phenotypes. Only TCR beta chains were sequenced in this cohort, and the absence of alpha or paired-chain data limited detectable features. Assigning TCR associations to individual alleles was difficult when HLA alleles, especially DR and DQ, strongly co-occurred. In vitro tests confirmed that three of the cytomegalovirus-associated TCR beta chains recognize cytomegalovirus antigens. In an earlier analysis of around 500 of the donors, most TCR beta V segments appeared in productive rearrangements about 87% or about 30% of the time, broadly matching IMGT annotations. A later analysis associated some 17,000 TCR beta sequences with specific HLA alleles at a false discovery rate of 0.05. For the cohort, immune exposure information was limited to CMV serostatus. A further reported finding was that TCR beta sequences accurately predicted the HLA-A and HLA-B alleles for most subjects in the first cohort. Correlated functional status among segregating V segments might reflect linkage disequilibrium, but an unknown experimental factor could not be ruled out.

Library creation used the immunoSEQ multiplex PCR assay. A mixture of 60 forward primers for TCR Vbeta segments and 13 reverse primers for TCR Jbeta segments was used in the multiplex PCR. A multiplex PCR assay on genomic DNA amplified the CDR3 region of rearranged TCR beta genes. Amplified TCR beta libraries were sequenced as 87-base-pair reads on the Illumina HiSeq System. The authors' pipeline ran thus. In a later analysis, approximately 74 million unique TCR beta chains were counted across the roughly 700 repertoires, and around 10 million of these chains were shared by at least two donors. A nearest-neighbor algorithm error-corrected the raw reads and collapsed the reads into unique sequences, merging closely related sequences to remove PCR and sequencing errors. V, D and J gene segments were assigned by aligning CDR3 sequences to IMGT reference sequences. For a sequence to be retained, a match of at least six nucleotides was required to both a V gene segment and a J gene segment. Rearrangements were called productive when the CDR3 lacked stop codons and stayed in frame with V and J; all others were non-productive. CDR3 was defined according to IMGT convention as the region running from the second conserved V-encoded cysteine to the conserved J-encoded phenylalanine. The earlier analysis of roughly 590 of the donors excluded any sequence lacking an unambiguous match to a single V gene segment. An earlier analysis of some 500 of the donors classified V segments as functional when productive rearrangements were above 56.7% and as segregating when the standard deviation between donors was above 5%. To diagnose cytomegalovirus status from the catalog of TCR beta chain sequences, a statistical classification framework was built. In a later analysis, TCR nucleotide sequences were compared against IMGT/GENE-DB human TR gene sequences so that V and J genes could be assigned. In a later analysis, CDR3 sequences and most-parsimonious VDJ recombination scenarios were assigned using the TCRdist pipeline. In a later analysis, each TCR beta chain was defined by its CDR3 amino acid sequence together with its V-gene family, and reads without a unique V-gene family were excluded. As a way to deal with suspected cross-contamination and a sequencing artifact, a later analysis dropped approximately 570 nucleotide sequences that were highly shared and had low generation probability. In a later analysis, a clonal expansion index was calculated for each public chain from normalized within-repertoire ranks of inferred template counts. In a later analysis, generation probabilities were computed with a VDJ recombination model fitted to out-of-frame rearrangements, and the resulting probabilities were checked against IGoR. A later analysis scored TCR-TCR, TCR-HLA and TCR-CMV co-occurrence with hypergeometric tests, applying a repertoire-size bias correction to TCR pairs. False discovery rates were estimated in a later analysis by permuting HLA or CMV assignments 20 times. In a later analysis, co-occurring TCRs were grouped using DBSCAN, with TCRdist sequence similarity added in when clustering inside HLA-allele-positive subsets. Co-occurrence clustering excluded repertoires with fewer than 30,000 or more than 120,000 public chains, plus five with anomalous nucleotide sharing. TCRdb provides this immuneACCESS table in a form limited to in-frame rearrangements. Some clones are lacking; in checked studies, under half of them reflect an unresolved V gene, and why the rest are absent is not known. From that table come the V and J calls and clone size; the DNA was used to work out D and trimming. The sample data list 90,000 to 100,000 clones, and roughly three quarters of these were observed just once. The ten most abundant clones make up 7.7% of the sample.

With regard to this clone: Its antigen is currently not known. It has no much larger one-base neighbor in the sample; base qualities were not kept.

Ends trimmed: V by 3 bases, J by 3 bases; bases unmatched to a gene: 5. The CDR3, from cysteine to phenylalanine, totals 15 residues. This entry keeps only the CDR3 DNA: 45 bases, framed from base 1. For CDR1 and CDR2, the germline V gene lists MRHNA and SNTAGT. The cohort was made up of roughly 670 healthy bone marrow donors. At the time of sampling, all cohort members were nominally healthy, though unrecorded immune exposures were likely present. The donor was CMV seronegative and belonged to the group of roughly 330 seronegative cohort members. A peripheral blood sample was collected from each donor, and TCR beta sequencing was performed on peripheral blood mononuclear cells. Genomic DNA was extracted from the blood cell samples with the Qiagen DNeasy Blood Extraction Kit.

The sequencing input was PBMCs. The chain is encoded by TRBV6-4 joined to TRBJ2-3, and TRBD2 aligns with 8 junction nucleotides. The TCR was taken from a female donor in good health and CMV-seronegative. The encoded CDR3 is CASSEGASGTDTQYF. The nucleotide sequence reads as follows: TGTGCCAGCAGTGAAGGGGCTAGCGGGACAGATACGCAGTATTTT.